Below are 6 T cell receptor beta chains sequenced from a single sample in a study of shared clonotypes between healthy human individuals. The protocol was immunoSEQ multiplex PCR, while the TCRdb copy is restricted to in-frame clones and leaves out a portion. The sample has nearly 1,000,000 clones, about three quarters seen once. Input material: memory CD4+ T cells sorted from blood. Described subset: CD45RA-negative fraction. These receptors all come from a man younger than 35 in good health.

The V call is TRBV7-2, the J call TRBJ2-7; maybe TRBD1 (5 bases). Looked up from germline, CDR1 is SGHTA and CDR2 is FQGNSA. V lost 5 bases, J lost 6 bases, and 14 bases lay in between. The CDR3 runs 13 residues. The CDR3 sequence is CASSAQKGSEQYF. As DNA, the CDR3 is TGTGCCAGCAGCGCCCAGAAGGGGTCCGAGCAGTACTTC.

The chain has TRBV9 and TRBJ2-3; tentative D call: TRBD1 (6 bases). Germline V gene lookup returns CDR1 SGDLS and CDR2 YYNGEE. This CDR3 comprises 15 residues. V was shortened by 3 bases and J by 4 bases, with 15 bases between the two germline ends. CDR3 DNA sequence: TGTGCCAGCAGCGCGGGACAAGGAAAGGCAGATACGCAGTATTTT. Residues: CASSAGQGKADTQYF.

The chain joins TRBV2 to TRBJ2-5; D unresolved. Looked up from germline, CDR1 is SNHLY and CDR2 is FYNNEI. The ends were cut back, 4 bases at V and 5 bases at J, with 14 bases in the middle. CDR3 size: 14 residues. The CDR3 is CASSGGETPETQYF. The CDR3 coding sequence is TGTGCCAGCAGTGGAGGCGAGACACCGGAGACCCAGTACTTC.

J is TRBJ2-2 and V is TRBV28; D remains ambiguous. Trimming stripped 0 bases from V and 6 bases from J, with 5 bases between. This CDR3 spans 13 amino acids. CDR1 is MDHEN and CDR2 is SYDVKM in the germline V gene. Written as DNA, the CDR3 is TGTGCCAGCAGTTTATGGGACGCCGGGGAGCTGTTTTTT. It codes for CASSLWDAGELFF.

V gene TRBV5-1 combines with J gene TRBJ2-7; D remains ambiguous. V lost 0 bases and J lost 3, with 7 bases in between. The CDR3 contains 13 residues. Per germline, CDR1 SGHRS and CDR2 YFSETQ. The CDR3: CASSLAADYEQYF. CDR3 sequence (DNA): TGCGCCAGCAGCTTGGCGGCAGACTACGAGCAGTACTTC. The variable domain in full, with the rest retrieved from reference TRBV5-1 and TRBJ2-7, is KAGVTQTPRYLIKTRGQQVTLSCSPISGHRSVSWYQQTPGQGLQFLFEYFSETQRNKGNFPGRFSGRQFSNSRSEMNVSTLELGDSALYLCASSLAADYEQYFGPGTRLTVT.

The table lists this clone with a few counts. J is TRBJ2-7 and V is TRBV5-1; D possibly corresponds to TRBD2 (6 bases). The germline V gene has CDR1 SGHRS and CDR2 YFSETQ. V shed 5 bases and J shed 5 bases, with 17 bases lying between them. This CDR3 spans 14 amino acids. CDR3 bases: TGCGCCAGCAGGCACAACCCCGGGGGAGACGAGCAGTACTTC. Translated, it gives CASRHNPGGDEQYF.